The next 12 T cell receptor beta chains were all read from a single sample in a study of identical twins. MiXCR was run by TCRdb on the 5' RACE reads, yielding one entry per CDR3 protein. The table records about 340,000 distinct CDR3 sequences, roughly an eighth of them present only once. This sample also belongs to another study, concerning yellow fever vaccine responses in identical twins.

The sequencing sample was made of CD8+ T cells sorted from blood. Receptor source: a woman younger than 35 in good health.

The chain's CDR3 is CSVEGLAGTKETQYF. In nucleotides, the CDR3 is TGCAGCGTTGAGGGCCTAGCTGGAACAAAAGAGACCCAGTACTTC. The chain uses TRBV29-1 and TRBJ2-5; possible D gene TRBD2, 5 bases. The CDR3 covers 15 residues. Germline CDR1 reads SQVTM; CDR2 reads ANQGSEA. Between the trimmed V and J ends, which lost 3 bases and 3 bases, there was a span of 17 bases.

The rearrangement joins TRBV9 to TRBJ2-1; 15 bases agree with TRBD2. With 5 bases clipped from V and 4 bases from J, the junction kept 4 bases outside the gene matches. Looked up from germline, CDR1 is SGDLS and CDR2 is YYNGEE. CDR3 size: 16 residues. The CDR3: CASRPGTSGGYNEQFF. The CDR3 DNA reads TGTGCCAGCAGGCCCGGGACTAGCGGGGGGTACAATGAGCAGTTCTTC.

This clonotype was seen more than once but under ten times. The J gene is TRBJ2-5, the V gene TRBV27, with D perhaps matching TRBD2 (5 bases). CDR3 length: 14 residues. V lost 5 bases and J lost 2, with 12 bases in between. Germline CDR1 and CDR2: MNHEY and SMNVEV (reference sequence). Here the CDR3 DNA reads TGTGCCAGCAGTCCTCGGGGTAGGCAAGAGACCCAGTACTTC. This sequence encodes CASSPRGRQETQYF.

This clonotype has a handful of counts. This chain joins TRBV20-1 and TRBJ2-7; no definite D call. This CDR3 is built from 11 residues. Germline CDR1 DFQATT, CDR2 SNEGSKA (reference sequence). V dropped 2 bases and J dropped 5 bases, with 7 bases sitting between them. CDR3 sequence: CSARSPDEQYV. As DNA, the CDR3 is TGCAGTGCTAGAAGTCCGGACGAGCAGTACGTC.

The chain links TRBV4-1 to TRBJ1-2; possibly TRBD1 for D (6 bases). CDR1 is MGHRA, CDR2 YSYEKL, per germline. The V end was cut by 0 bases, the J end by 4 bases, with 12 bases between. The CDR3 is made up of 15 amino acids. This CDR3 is CASSQDHGGFYGYTF. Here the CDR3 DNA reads TGCGCCAGCAGCCAAGATCACGGGGGCTTCTATGGCTACACCTTC.

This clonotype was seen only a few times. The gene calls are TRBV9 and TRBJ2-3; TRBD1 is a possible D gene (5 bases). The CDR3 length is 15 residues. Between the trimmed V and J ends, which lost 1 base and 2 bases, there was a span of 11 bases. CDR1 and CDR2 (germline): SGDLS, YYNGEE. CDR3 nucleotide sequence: TGTGCCAGCAGCGTACAGGGCGACATCACAGATACGCAGTATTTT. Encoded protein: CASSVQGDITDTQYF.

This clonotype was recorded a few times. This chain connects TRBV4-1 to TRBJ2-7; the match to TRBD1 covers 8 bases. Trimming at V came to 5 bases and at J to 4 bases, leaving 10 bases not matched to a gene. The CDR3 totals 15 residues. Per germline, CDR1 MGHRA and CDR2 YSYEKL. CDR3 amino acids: CASSSDPGQAYEQYF. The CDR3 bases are TGCGCCAGCAGCTCAGACCCGGGACAGGCTTACGAGCAGTACTTC.

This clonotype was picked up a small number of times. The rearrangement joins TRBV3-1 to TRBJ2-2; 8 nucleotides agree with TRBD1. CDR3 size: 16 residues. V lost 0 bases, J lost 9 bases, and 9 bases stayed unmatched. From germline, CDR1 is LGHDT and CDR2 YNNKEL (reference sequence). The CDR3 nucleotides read TGTGCCAGCAGCCAAGATTGGGAGCAGGGGGCGAGGGAGCTGTTTTTT. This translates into CASSQDWEQGARELFF.

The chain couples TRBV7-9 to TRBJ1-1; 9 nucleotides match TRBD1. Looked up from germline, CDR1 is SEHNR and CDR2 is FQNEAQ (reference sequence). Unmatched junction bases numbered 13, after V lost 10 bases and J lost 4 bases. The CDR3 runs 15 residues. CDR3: CATNFGTGPPTEAFF. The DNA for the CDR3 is TGTGCCACCAACTTTGGGACAGGGCCCCCCACTGAAGCTTTCTTT.

CDR3 DNA: TGTGCCAGCAGTTACTCGAGGCTGTACACTGAAGCTTTCTTT. It encodes CASSYSRLYTEAFF. The rearrangement uses TRBV6-5 and TRBJ1-1; D uncertain. V gave up 0 bases and J gave up 3 bases, with 8 bases separating them. The CDR3 contains 14 residues. The germline V gene has CDR1 MNHEY and CDR2 SVGAGI.

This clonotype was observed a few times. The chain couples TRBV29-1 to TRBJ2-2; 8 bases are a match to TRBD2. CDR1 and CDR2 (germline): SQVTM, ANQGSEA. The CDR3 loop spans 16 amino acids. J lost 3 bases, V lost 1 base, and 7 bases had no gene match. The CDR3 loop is CSVEGTSTVDTGELFF. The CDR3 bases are TGCAGCGTTGAAGGGACTAGCACCGTGGACACCGGGGAGCTGTTTTTT.

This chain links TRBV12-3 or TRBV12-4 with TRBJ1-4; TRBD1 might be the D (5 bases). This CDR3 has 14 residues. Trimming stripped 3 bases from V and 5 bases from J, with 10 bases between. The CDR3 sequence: CASSFSGPNEKLFF. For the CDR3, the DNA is TGTGCCAGCAGTTTTTCAGGGCCCAATGAAAAACTGTTTTTT.